Listed below are T cell receptor beta chains from one sample, sequenced in a study of metastatic and nonmetastatic thyroid tumors. From the PCR reads, TCRdb re-called clones with MiXCR. The table lists around 26,000 clones, around a fifth of them singletons. Source material: blood. These receptors originate from a male donor with papillary thyroid cancer or a benign thyroid nodule (not recorded which). Some clones in this sample may be carry-over from other donors' samples. Both conserved end residues are part of each CDR3. D genes are given only for firm matches. Size is omitted from some rows. Given values are once, few, many or a class for expanded clones.

size	D	J	V	CDR3	DNA
many	.	TRBJ1-2	TRBV9	CASSPRTESYGYTF	TGTGCCAGCAGCCCCCGAACAGAATCTTATGGCTACACCTTC
.	.	TRBJ2-3	TRBV28	CASSREEDSDTQYF	TGTGCCAGCAGTCGAGAGGAGGATAGCGATACGCAGTATTTT
.	TRBD1	TRBJ2-7	TRBV19	CASSIEPGQDLAEPYEQYF	TGTGCCAGTAGTATCGAACCGGGACAGGACTTAGCTGAACCCTACGAGCAGTACTTC
.	.	TRBJ2-3	TRBV20-1	CSARLFLSTATQYF	TGCAGTGCTAGACTTTTTCTCTCTACAGCTACGCAGTATTTT
many	.	TRBJ1-2	TRBV28	CASSLWTQGGYTF	TGTGCCAGCAGTTTATGGACCCAGGGTGGCTACACCTTC
many	TRBD1	TRBJ2-7	TRBV20-1	CSARQGHSYEQYF	TGCAGTGCCCGACAGGGGCACTCCTACGAGCAGTACTTC
few	TRBD1	TRBJ2-3	TRBV6-1	CASSTGDRSFTDTQYF	TGTGCCAGCAGTACTGGGGACAGGAGTTTCACAGATACGCAGTATTTT
many	TRBD2	TRBJ2-3	TRBV6-6	CASSYGSGSGTDTQYF	TGTGCCAGCAGTTACGGTAGCGGGAGTGGCACAGATACGCAGTATTTT
medium-sized	TRBD2	TRBJ2-1	TRBV6-1	CASHTELAGFIYEQFF	TGTGCCAGTCATACGGAGCTAGCGGGATTTATATATGAGCAGTTCTTC
many	.	TRBJ2-5	TRBV29-1	CSVGGAGETQYF	TGCAGCGTTGGGGGGGCAGGGGAGACCCAGTACTTC
many	.	TRBJ2-7	TRBV5-5	CASSLGQGMAYEQYF	TGTGCCAGCAGCTTGGGGCAGGGAATGGCCTACGAGCAGTACTTC
many	.	TRBJ2-5	TRBV10-1	CASSELAGGKETQYF	TGCGCCAGCAGTGAACTAGCAGGTGGGAAAGAGACCCAGTACTTC
.	TRBD1	TRBJ2-5	TRBV5-6	CASSYSGGPHQETQYF	TGTGCCAGCAGCTATTCAGGGGGCCCTCACCAAGAGACCCAGTACTTC
.	.	TRBJ1-1	TRBV18	CASFTGPGVLNTEAFF	TGTGCCAGCTTCACCGGGCCGGGGGTATTGAACACTGAAGCTTTCTTT